A single sample gave rise to the 21 T cell receptor beta chains below, sequenced in a study of cytomegalovirus exposure and HLA in healthy donors. PCR used 60 Vbeta primers and 13 Jbeta primers. This table comes from immunoSEQ multiplex PCR, and its TCRdb copy is limited to in-frame clones, with some not included. The sample holds approximately 150,000 clones, around 73% seen once. Material for sequencing was PBMCs. Source of these receptors: a female donor in good health and CMV-seronegative.

The chain uses TRBV16 and TRBJ1-2, with D unclear. The CDR3 extends over 13 amino acids. Germline values: CDR1 KGHSY, CDR2 FQNENV. V lost 4 bases, J lost 2 bases, and 8 bases lay in between. The CDR3 spells CASSPGGNYGYTF. The CDR3 DNA follows: TGTGCCAGCAGCCCAGGAGGAAACTATGGCTACACCTTC.

The rearrangement joins TRBV13 to TRBJ2-1; 7 bases match TRBD2. This CDR3 has 15 residues. Germline CDR1 reads PRHDT; CDR2 reads FYEKMQ (reference sequence). V was pared by 5 bases and J by 8 bases, with 12 bases of the junction left unmatched. The CDR3 region has the DNA TGTGCCAGCAGCCCCGAGAGGGCGGGAGAGCATGAGCAGTTCTTC. As protein: CASSPERAGEHEQFF. Drawing the rest from reference TRBV13 and TRBJ2-1, the complete variable domain is AAGVIQSPRHLIKEKRETATLKCYPIPRHDTVYWYQQGPGQDPQFLISFYEKMQSDKGSIPDRFSAQQFSDYHSELNMSSLELGDSALYFCASSPERAGEHEQFFGPGTRLTVL.

The chain couples TRBV7-2 to TRBJ2-3; D is possibly TRBD2 (5 bases). Per germline, CDR1 SGHTA and CDR2 FQGNSA. The CDR3 extends over 15 amino acids. V lost 3 bases, J lost 3 bases, and 13 bases lay in between. Written as DNA, the CDR3 is TGTGCCAGCAGCTTTATGCCACTAGGGACAGATACGCAGTATTTT. Its protein is CASSFMPLGTDTQYF.

V gene TRBV4-2 combines with J gene TRBJ1-6; maybe TRBD1 (6 bases). This CDR3 is 16 amino acids long. Trimming left V 0 bases short and J 5 bases short, with 11 bases between. Germline CDR1 LGHNA, CDR2 YNFKEQ. Written as DNA, the CDR3 is TGTGCCAGCAGCCAAGATGGGGGGGCTGATAATTCACCCCTCCACTTT. It codes for CASSQDGGADNSPLHF.

The rearrangement joins TRBV7-9 to TRBJ1-2; 8 bases align to TRBD1. This CDR3 contains 13 residues. The V gene's germline CDR1 is SEHNR and CDR2 FQNEAQ (reference sequence). J was trimmed by 5 bases and V by 5 bases; bases with no gene match: 4. The CDR3 bases are TGTGCCAGCAGCCCGGACAGGGCATATGGCTACACCTTC. The encoded protein is CASSPDRAYGYTF.

This clone was seen more than once but under ten times. The chain uses TRBV5-4 and TRBJ1-1; D is perhaps TRBD1 (6 bases). V was trimmed by 0 bases and J by 10 bases, leaving 19 bases between them. The CDR3 is 15 amino acids. CDR1 and CDR2 (germline): SGHNT, YYREEE (reference sequence). CDR3 residues: CASSLAPSSRGRAFF. CDR3 sequence (DNA): TGTGCCAGCAGCTTGGCCCCTTCGTCGAGGGGGAGAGCTTTCTTT.

This chain links TRBV20-1 with TRBJ1-3, with no clear D. CDR3 length: 11 residues. The germline CDR1 and CDR2 sequences are DFQATT and SNEGSKA (reference sequence). Trimming pared 3 bases from V and 4 bases from J, leaving 4 bases between. For the CDR3, the DNA is TGCAGTGCTAGGCAGGGAAACACCATATATTTT. This codes for CSARQGNTIYF.

This clone appeared a few times. The genes are TRBV27 and TRBJ1-2; 7 bases align to TRBD1. The junction had 11 bases not matched to a gene; V was cut back by 5 bases and J by 8 bases. The CDR3 length is 14 residues. Germline CDR1 MNHEY, CDR2 SMNVEV (reference sequence). CDR3 sequence reads: CASSPRDRMGGYTF. The CDR3 region has the DNA TGTGCCAGCAGTCCCCGGGACAGAATGGGGGGCTACACCTTC.

The chain links TRBV6-1 to TRBJ1-2; D unclear. Germline V gene data show CDR1 as MNHNS and CDR2 as SASEGT. The V gene lost 6 bases and the J gene lost 7 bases, with 15 bases spanning the gap. This CDR3 is 13 amino acids long. The CDR3 bases are TGTGCCAGCAGCGAGCTAGACTTGGGTGGCTACACCTTC. This gives the protein CASSELDLGGYTF.

The V call is TRBV28, the J call TRBJ1-5; no definite D call. CDR3 length: 14 amino acids. Germline assignment: CDR1 MDHEN and CDR2 SYDVKM. V lost 2 bases and J lost 3, with 8 bases in between. The CDR3 DNA follows: TGTGCCAGCAGTTTACCACAGATCAATCAGCCCCAGCATTTT. Amino acids: CASSLPQINQPQHF.

The chain couples TRBV11-1 to TRBJ1-2, with 8 positions matching TRBD1. The CDR3 extends over 13 amino acids. Germline V gene sequence: CDR1 SGHAT, CDR2 FQDESV (reference sequence). V was pared by 5 bases and J by 7 bases, with 6 bases of the junction left unmatched. CDR3 nucleotides: TGTGCCAGCAGCCCGGACAGGGCCTGTGGCTACACCTTC. Its protein product is CASSPDRACGYTF.

This clone has only a few counts. V usage is TRBV6-5 and J usage is TRBJ2-7; 11 positions agree with TRBD2. The germline V gene encodes CDR1 MNHEY and CDR2 SVGAGI. J was trimmed by 5 bases and V by 7 bases; bases with no gene match: 7. The CDR3 is made up of 14 amino acids. This CDR3 reads CASTTSGRTHEQYF. The CDR3 nucleotides are TGTGCCAGCACCACTAGCGGGAGAACTCACGAGCAGTACTTC.

This clone showed up just a few times. The rearrangement joins TRBV6-1 to TRBJ1-1; 10 bases align to TRBD1. The CDR3 extends over 19 amino acids. Germline-derived CDR1 and CDR2 are MNHNS and SASEGT. The V and J ends lost 2 bases and 4 bases, in that order; junction bases with no gene match: 16. CDR3 region: CASSELGTGVHERSTEAFF. The DNA for the CDR3 is TGTGCCAGCAGTGAATTGGGGACAGGGGTCCATGAGAGGAGCACTGAAGCTTTCTTT.

This chain uses TRBV6-5 with TRBJ1-3; D unresolved. Trimming took off 7 bases at V and 0 bases at J, with 13 bases between the two ends. Per germline, CDR1 MNHEY and CDR2 SVGAGI. This CDR3 contains 15 residues. The CDR3 sequence is CASKVGGNSGNTIYF. The CDR3 nucleotides are TGTGCCAGCAAGGTCGGCGGGAACTCTGGAAACACCATATATTTT.

The chain joins TRBV2 to TRBJ2-2; a weak D match, TRBD1 (6 bases). V lost 6 bases to trimming and J lost 1 base, with 9 bases between them. Germline V lookup: CDR1 SNHLY, CDR2 FYNNEI. CDR3 length equals 14 residues. The CDR3 DNA is TGTGCCAGCAGGGACAGCGAGAACACCGGGGAGCTGTTTTTT. This codes for CASRDSENTGELFF.

The chain has TRBV6-6 and TRBJ2-1, with D tentatively TRBD1 (5 bases). The length of the CDR3 is 16 residues. Deletions cut 2 bases from V and 0 bases from J, with 11 bases between. Germline assignment: CDR1 MNHNY and CDR2 SVGAGI (reference sequence). The CDR3 spells CASSYQGSRSYNEQFF. The CDR3 bases are TGTGCCAGCAGTTACCAGGGCAGTCGCTCCTACAATGAGCAGTTCTTC.

The chain carries TRBV9 and TRBJ1-2, with no clear D. This CDR3 is built from 15 residues. With 0 bases removed from V and 12 bases from J, the gap between germline ends came to 21 bases. Germline-derived CDR1 and CDR2 are SGDLS and YYNGEE. CDR3 nucleotide sequence: TGTGCCAGCAGCGTAGGTGGTGAGGAGAAAGGATATCACACCTTC. Its translation: CASSVGGEEKGYHTF.

The chain recombines TRBV27 with TRBJ2-3; D possibly corresponds to TRBD1 (6 bases). Deletions cut 5 bases from V and 4 bases from J, with 19 bases between. This CDR3 contains 16 residues. Germline CDR1 is MNHEY and CDR2 is SMNVEV (reference sequence). In DNA, the CDR3 is TGTGCCAGCAGTACACAGGGACGATGGCGCCCAGATACGCAGTATTTT. It is translated as CASSTQGRWRPDTQYF.

This clone is a singleton in its sample. The chain joins TRBV27 to TRBJ1-1, with 8 nucleotides matching TRBD1. V gave up 5 bases and J gave up 1 base; unmatched junction bases: 6. Per germline, CDR1 MNHEY and CDR2 SMNVEV (reference sequence). This CDR3 contains 15 residues. DNA of the CDR3: TGTGCCAGCAGTCCTGGACAGGGTGGGAACACTGAAGCTTTCTTT. Its translation: CASSPGQGGNTEAFF.

The chain joins TRBV7-2 to TRBJ2-2; 7 bases line up with TRBD1. The germline gives CDR1 SGHTA, CDR2 FQGNSA. V dropped 5 bases and J dropped 6; count of bases not matched to a gene: 3. CDR3 length equals 13 residues. This chain's CDR3 is CASSATGAGELFF. The CDR3 DNA is TGTGCCAGCAGCGCAACAGGGGCCGGGGAGCTGTTTTTT.

The chain combines TRBV5-4 with TRBJ1-1, with D perhaps matching TRBD1 (6 bases). The germline V gene encodes CDR1 SGHNT and CDR2 YYREEE (reference sequence). With 4 bases removed from V and 0 bases from J, the gap between germline ends came to 13 bases. The CDR3 contains 15 residues. Here the CDR3 DNA reads TGTGCCAGCAGCCAACTACAGGGAGTGAACACTGAAGCTTTCTTT. It is translated as CASSQLQGVNTEAFF.